The rows below give T cell receptor beta chains drawn from one sample of a study of persistence of HIV-infected CD4 T cells. Their antigen targets remain unknown. Sequencing was performed with immunoSEQ multiplex PCR; in TCRdb, only in-frame clones are kept and a portion is missing. The data contain 30,000 or so clones, about four fifths of them singletons. The sample in question was CD4+ T cells sorted from PBMCs after approximately 20-hour stimulation, obtained from a patient who received antiretroviral therapy. These receptor sequences come from an adult man with HIV who was CMV-seropositive. CDR3s include the opening cysteine and the closing phenylalanine or tryptophan. A D gene is named only where the DNA matches it firmly. Size values are once, few and many counts, or a class for expanded clones, and some rows have none.

TRBJ1-2	NA	TRBD1	TRBV6-6	TGTGCCAGCAGAAGCGACAGGGCCAGGGGCTACACCTTC	CASRSDRARGYTF
TRBJ2-5	NA	TRBD1	TRBV6-2/TRBV6-3	TGTGCCAGCAGTTACCTTGGGACAGGGAGAGAGACCCAGTACTTC	CASSYLGTGRETQYF
TRBJ1-5	NA	TRBD1	TRBV18	TGTGCCAGCTCAAGGACAGGCTCATCCAATCAGCCCCAGCATTTT	CASSRTGSSNQPQHF
TRBJ2-2	NA	TRBD1	TRBV2	TGTGCCAGCAGTCCGACAGGGGGAGGAATCGGGGAGCTGTTTTTT	CASSPTGGGIGELFF
TRBJ1-4	NA	NA	TRBV30	TGTGCCTGGAGTACATTGGGAGGTGATGAAAAACTGTTTTTT	CAWSTLGGDEKLFF
TRBJ1-4	NA	NA	TRBV4-3	TGCGCCAGCAGCTCTCAGGTGGCGGAAAAACTGTTTTTT	CASSSQVAEKLFF
TRBJ1-5	NA	NA	TRBV6-1	TGTGCCAGCAGTGTAACTCAGGGGAGGGGCAATCAGCCCCAGCATTTT	CASSVTQGRGNQPQHF
TRBJ1-2	NA	TRBD1	TRBV13	TGTGCCAGCAGCCTCGGACCACAGGGGCACTATGGCTACACCTTC	CASSLGPQGHYGYTF
TRBJ1-5	NA	TRBD1	TRBV18	TGTGCCAGCTCACCCGGGACAGTCAATCAGCCCCAGCATTTT	CASSPGTVNQPQHF
TRBJ2-1	once	NA	TRBV24-1	TGTGCCACTGCTAAACAGGGGGGGTCCTACAATGAGCAGTTCTTC	CATAKQGGSYNEQFF
TRBJ2-7	NA	NA	TRBV20-1	TGCAGTGCTAGTCCCCAGGGGTGGTCCTACGAGCAGTACTTC	CSASPQGWSYEQYF
TRBJ2-7	medium-sized	TRBD1	TRBV19	TGTGCCAGTAGTCCGCGACAGGGAGCCTACGAGCAGTACTTC	CASSPRQGAYEQYF
TRBJ1-2	NA	NA	TRBV3-1/TRBV3-2	TGTGCCAGCAGCCCGCCGAGGGGCTCCATCACTAACTATGGCTACACCTTC	CASSPPRGSITNYGYTF
TRBJ2-5	NA	NA	TRBV6-1	TGTGCCAGCAGTGAAGGCGGGGCCCAGTACTTC	CASSEGGAQYF
TRBJ2-7	once	NA	TRBV6-5	TGTGCCAGCAGTTGGGGGGACAGCGGATCGTACGAGCAGTACTTC	CASSWGDSGSYEQYF
TRBJ2-7	NA	NA	TRBV4-1	TGCGCCAGCAGCCAAGACGGACCTTCCAGCTCCTACGAGCAGTACTTC	CASSQDGPSSSYEQYF
TRBJ1-5	NA	TRBD1	TRBV9	TGTGCCAGCAGCGTGGGGGACAGGGGTAGCAATCAGCCCCAGCATTTT	CASSVGDRGSNQPQHF
TRBJ1-1	NA	NA	TRBV7-4	TGTGCCAGCAGCTTTGTGGGTGGGAGCACTGAAGCTTTCTTT	CASSFVGGSTEAFF
TRBJ1-6	NA	TRBD1	TRBV2	TGTGCCAGTAAACAGGGACAGGATCTCCATAATTCACCCCTCCACTTT	CASKQGQDLHNSPLHF
TRBJ1-5	few	NA	TRBV10-2	TGCGCCAGCAGTGCGCAGTTAAGAAATCAGCCCCAGCATTTT	CASSAQLRNQPQHF
TRBJ1-2	NA	NA	TRBV19	TGTGCCAGTACCCCGACAGTGGCTAACTATGGCTACACCTTC	CASTPTVANYGYTF
TRBJ1-2	NA	NA	TRBV30	TGTGCCTGGAGGAAACTGTTGCCGGGTTCGGGCTATGGCTACACCTTC	CAWRKLLPGSGYGYTF
TRBJ2-5	NA	NA	TRBV9	TGTGCCAGCAGCGTTCAGGGGCAAGAGACCCAGTACTTC	CASSVQGQETQYF
TRBJ1-5	NA	NA	TRBV7-2	TGTGCCAGCAGCGGGTCATCCAATCAGCCCCAGCATTTT	CASSGSSNQPQHF
TRBJ2-7	NA	NA	TRBV7-9	TGTGCCAGCAGCCCTAGTAATTCGGCCTACGAGCAGTACTTC	CASSPSNSAYEQYF
TRBJ2-3	NA	NA	TRBV7-9	TGTGCCAGCAGCAAAGAAAACCCAGGGATAGATACGCAGTATTTT	CASSKENPGIDTQYF
TRBJ1-1	NA	NA	TRBV4-1	TGCGCCAGCAGCCAAGATTGGGGATTATGGGCTGAAGCTTTCTTT	CASSQDWGLWAEAFF